This T cell receptor beta chain was observed in a study of cytomegalovirus exposure and HLA in healthy donors. The wider study: Ancestry clustering placed roughly 86% of a few hundred genotyped donors in the Caucasian-associated cluster.

The CDR3 runs 17 residues. CDR1 and CDR2 (germline): GTSNPN, SVGIG (reference sequence). Trimming at V came to 4 bases and at J to 0 bases, leaving 11 bases not matched to a gene. This PCR relied on a set of 60 Vbeta primers and 13 Jbeta primers. Sequenced by immunoSEQ multiplex PCR; TCRdb stores in-frame clones only, minus some. This sample yields around 300,000 clones, of which 84% are seen a single time; 2% to 2.5% belongs to the top ten. The rearrangement links TRBV30 to TRBJ2-1, with 8 bases fitting TRBD2. The sample comprised PBMCs. The source is a woman aged 40-49 years in good health and CMV-seropositive. The CDR3 spells CAWMYSLSGNSYNEQFF. Written as DNA, the CDR3 is TGTGCCTGGATGTACTCCCTTAGCGGGAACTCCTACAATGAGCAGTTCTTC.